A selection of T cell receptor beta chains follows, all from one sample in a study of beta chain features in type 1 diabetes. Using immunoSEQ multiplex PCR, the repertoire was profiled, and TCRdb retains in-frame clones only, with some absent. The sample lists 140,000 to 150,000 clones; about 13% were seen once. The sample was central memory CD4+ T cells from blood. All receptors come from a man in his late teens or twenties with type 1 diabetes. Both conserved end residues are trimmed from each CDR3. The size field is filled for only some rows; it gives once, few, many or a size class.

clone size,V gene,CDR3 protein
NA,TRBV27,ASSLTSGAIDTQY
NA,TRBV6-5,ASSYSISGGAREQF
NA,TRBV7-2,ASSSYGDYGYT
NA,TRBV18,ASSRSQGEEEKLF
few,TRBV29-1,SSLRGSASTEAF
NA,TRBV30,AWSDHRDSNEKLF
NA,TRBV7-9,ASSFADSSSGNTIY
NA,TRBV4-1,ASSQDRGEGYGYT
NA,TRBV27,ASSDPGLETQY
few,TRBV6-6,ASSSAGGTGRTEAF
NA,TRBV4-1,ASSQGSLNTEAF
NA,TRBV4-1,ASSQEAGSGNQPQH
few,TRBV7-2,ASYGQAGSPLH
NA,TRBV7-3,ASSLTAGQGQETQY
NA,TRBV6-1,ASSEGRLGENTEAF
few,TRBV6-5,ATGRRANEKLF
NA,TRBV30,AWREQGNEQF
NA,TRBV11-3,ASSRTSGGTNEQF
few,TRBV4-1,ASSQRERGIEETQY
NA,TRBV6-1,ASSEYNRVGSPLH
NA,TRBV6-5,ASTGQTYEQY
NA,TRBV25-1,ATSGQGATGELF
few,TRBV29-1,SVGQSLGQPQH
few,TRBV30,AWSTGTGRANEKLF
many,TRBV29-1,SVGPTAYEQY
NA,TRBV11-2,ASSQQGRGEQY
few,TRBV7-6,ASSAQTGSYEQY
few,TRBV30,ATQRGTSTDTQY
few,TRBV28,ASSLPGGFNGYT
few,TRBV28,ASSLWTDNTGELF
NA,TRBV14,ASSPRDYNSPLH
NA,TRBV5-4,ASSSETGNYGYT
NA,TRBV18,ASSLPQGGFYNEQF
NA,TRBV5-1,ASSLEAGEDTQY
few,TRBV7-9,ASTRLAGATLKYNEQF
NA,TRBV9,ASSVAVTGQETQY
few,TRBV5-6,ASSLMVDRNTGELF
NA,TRBV2,ASSGGVPEQY
NA,TRBV29-1,SGEDRQGAHYEQY
NA,TRBV6-5,ASSYSRENQPQH
NA,TRBV5-6,ASSLGGGPTDTQY
once,TRBV29-1,SGSGTNTEAF
NA,TRBV6-1,ASSDHKTGGEQY
NA,TRBV5-6,ASSLSPDSGYEQY
few,TRBV25-1,ATAQPLTGPSGANVLT
few,TRBV18,ASSPFEGEWNEQF
NA,TRBV9,ASSVDAVAPYGYT
few,TRBV19,ASSMGDRGRTEAF